The text below deals with one T cell receptor beta chain. The antigen is not known. Germline V CDR1 and CDR2: LGHNA, YNFKEQ. The CDR3 sequence is 14 residues long. Trimming cost V 0 bases and J 3 bases, with 9 bases left between them. They ran version v3.0 of the immunoSEQ assay at survey level. Profiling relied on immunoSEQ multiplex PCR, and the TCRdb table lists in-frame clones only, not all of them. Found here are 21,000 or so clones, about 88% of them singletons; the top ten hold about 3.7%. The sample comes from a study of long-term antiretroviral therapy in people with HIV. Study-wide points: Collection spanned 2004 to 2017; ART regimens may be less effective than current ones. ART adherence was not documented, and neither viral resistance nor therapy changes had any data. Dominance of pre-ART expanded clones persisted, fluctuating and often declining after ART.

The source of this sequence is a man in his 60s with HIV. J is TRBJ2-7 and V is TRBV4-2; no firm D call. The sequences come from unsorted PBMCs, collected 2.3 years after starting antiretroviral therapy. Here the CDR3 reads CASSQEARIYEQYF. CDR3 nucleotides: TGTGCCAGCAGCCAAGAGGCTAGAATCTACGAGCAGTACTTC.